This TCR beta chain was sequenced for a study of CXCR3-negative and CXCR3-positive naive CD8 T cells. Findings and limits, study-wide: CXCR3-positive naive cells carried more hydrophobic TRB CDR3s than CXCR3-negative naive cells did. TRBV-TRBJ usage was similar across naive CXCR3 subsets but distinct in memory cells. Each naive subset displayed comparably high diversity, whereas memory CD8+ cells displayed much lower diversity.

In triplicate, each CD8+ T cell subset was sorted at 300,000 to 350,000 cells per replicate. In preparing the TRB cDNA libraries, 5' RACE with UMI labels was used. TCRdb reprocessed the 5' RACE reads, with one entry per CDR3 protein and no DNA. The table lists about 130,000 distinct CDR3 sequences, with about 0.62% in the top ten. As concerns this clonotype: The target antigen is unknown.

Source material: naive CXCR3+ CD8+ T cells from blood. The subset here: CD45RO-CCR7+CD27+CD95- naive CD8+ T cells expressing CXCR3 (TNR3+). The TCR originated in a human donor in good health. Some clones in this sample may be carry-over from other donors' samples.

This chain's CDR3 is CATLTGNYEQYF. V is TRBV6-2 or TRBV6-3 and J is TRBJ2-7; no DNA is available, so the TRBD1 call from TCRdb remains unchecked. CDR3 length: 12 amino acids. Germline V CDR1 and CDR2: MNHEY, SVGEGT.